The 17 T cell receptor beta chains given below trace back to one sample, sequenced in a study of T cells in Graves' hyperthyroidism and ophthalmopathy. TCR beta CDR3 regions were amplified from RNA transcripts. The TCR CDR3 first-round RT-PCR relied on the HTBI primer set. TCRdb fed the multiplex PCR reads into MiXCR, producing one record per CDR3 protein. The table shows around 600,000 distinct CDR3 sequences, with approximately 14% occurring only once. The sequencing input was blood. All receptors come from a young woman with Graves' ophthalmopathy.

The V and J genes are TRBV9 and TRBJ2-3; TRBD2 matches at 8 bases. The CDR3 totals 16 residues. The V gene end was trimmed by 1 base and the J gene end by 3 bases; junction bases not matched to a gene: 7. Per the germline V gene, CDR1 is SGDLS and CDR2 is YYNGEE. DNA for the CDR3: TGTGCCAGCAGCGTATCAGGCGGGAGGACAACAGATACGCAGTATTTT. Translating it yields CASSVSGGRTTDTQYF.

In its sample, this clonotype was seen many times. CDR3 sequence reads: CASSRGGQWDGYTF. In DNA, the CDR3 is TGTGCCAGCAGTAGGGGGGGACAGTGGGATGGCTACACCTTC. The chain carries TRBV28 and TRBJ1-2, with 7 bases aligning to TRBD1. The CDR3 has 14 amino acids. V lost 5 bases and J lost 6; bases outside the gene matches: 9. Germline assignment: CDR1 MDHEN and CDR2 SYDVKM.

This clonotype was recorded at least ten times. This chain links TRBV6-5 with TRBJ1-1, with D tentatively TRBD1 (6 bases). Per the germline V gene, CDR1 is MNHEY and CDR2 is SVGAGI. The CDR3 totals 14 residues. V was cut by 2 bases and J by 5 bases, with 12 bases left in between. The chain's CDR3 is CASSYGTGWTEAFF. CDR3 coding DNA: TGTGCCAGCAGTTACGGAACAGGGTGGACTGAAGCTTTCTTT.

This clonotype has a count of ten or more. The genes are TRBV2 and TRBJ1-2; a possible D gene is TRBD1 (6 bases). The CDR3 is 15 residues long. Trimming pared 6 bases from V and 8 bases from J, leaving 22 bases between. Looked up from germline, CDR1 is SNHLY and CDR2 is FYNNEI. CDR3 DNA sequence: TGTGCCAGCAGCTCCAATCTCAACAGGGTACGGGGCTACACCTTC. Its translation is CASSSNLNRVRGYTF.

This clonotype has a handful of counts. The V gene is TRBV7-3, the J gene TRBJ2-7; 7 bases are a match to TRBD1. CDR1 and CDR2 from the germline V gene are SGHTA and FQGTGA. The CDR3 sequence is 15 residues long. V gave up 4 bases and J gave up 0 bases; unmatched junction bases: 6. CDR3 region: CASSSLDRFSYEQYF. CDR3 sequence (DNA): TGTGCCAGCAGCTCGTTGGACAGGTTCTCCTACGAGCAGTACTTC.

Notes on this clonotype: One end of the junction fails to match germline, which may point to a read error. V and J are TRBV14 and TRBJ2-3, with unresolved D. The CDR3 loop spans 14 amino acids. Per germline, CDR1 SGHDN and CDR2 FVKESK. The CDR3 DNA reads as TGTACCAGCAGCCCTCCCACGGGCACAGATACGCAGTATTTT. Translating gives CTSSPPTGTDTQYF.

This clonotype came up many times. The chain employs TRBV7-9 and TRBJ2-3, with 7 bases identical to TRBD1. Germline lookup yields CDR1 SEHNR and CDR2 FQNEAQ (reference sequence). Trimming took 5 bases from V and 6 from J; bases not matched to a gene: 14. The CDR3 is 16 residues long. CDR3: CASSESGTDWRDTQYF. CDR3 bases: TGTGCCAGCAGCGAATCCGGGACAGACTGGCGGGATACGCAGTATTTT.

The chain has TRBV6-2 or TRBV6-3 and TRBJ2-7, with 9 positions matching TRBD2. CDR3 length: 14 amino acids. CDR1 and CDR2 from the germline V gene are MNHEY and SVGEGT. V lost 8 bases, J lost 2 bases, and 7 bases stayed unmatched. CDR3 in amino acids: CASRGTSLPYEQYF. The CDR3 nucleotides are TGTGCCAGCCGCGGGACTAGCCTTCCCTACGAGCAGTACTTC.

This clonotype was detected many times. V is TRBV7-9 and J is TRBJ1-1, with 9 bases fitting TRBD1. The CDR3 runs 15 residues. From germline, CDR1 is SEHNR and CDR2 FQNEAQ (reference sequence). After removal of 2 bases from V and 4 bases from J, the junction contained 5 bases not matched to a gene. CDR3 protein: CASSLRDRDPTEAFF. The CDR3 DNA is TGTGCCAGCAGCTTACGGGACAGGGACCCCACTGAAGCTTTCTTT.

This clonotype was counted many times. The chain carries TRBV11-3 and TRBJ1-1; maybe TRBD1 (5 bases). Germline assignment: CDR1 SGHNT and CDR2 YENEEA. Trimming left V 2 bases short and J 4 bases short, with 17 bases between. The CDR3 totals 16 residues. The CDR3 is CASSLRVGGGSTEAFF. The CDR3 DNA follows: TGTGCCAGCAGCTTAAGGGTCGGGGGAGGATCCACTGAAGCTTTCTTT.

This clonotype turned up a few times. The CDR3 is CASSYLGSDTQYF. Written as DNA, the CDR3 is TGTGCCAGCAGTTACCTGGGGTCGGATACGCAGTATTTT. The rearrangement links TRBV6-5 to TRBJ2-3; unclear D gene. The germline CDR1 and CDR2 sequences are MNHEY and SVGAGI. Trimming took 2 bases from V and 6 from J, leaving 9 bases between them. The CDR3 is 13 residues long.

This clonotype was detected a few times. The rearrangement links TRBV24-1 to TRBJ2-1; 8 nucleotides align to TRBD2. Per germline, CDR1 KGHDR and CDR2 SFDVKD. The length of the CDR3 is 15 residues. V dropped 4 bases and J dropped 4; count of bases not matched to a gene: 5. The CDR3 DNA sequence: TGTGCCACCAGTGACGGGGGGGACTTTTACAATGAGCAGTTCTTC. Amino acids: CATSDGGDFYNEQFF.

As to this clonotype: A read error is possible here, since a much larger clone lies one base away. Here the CDR3 omits its conserved ending phenylalanine or tryptophan, so a read error is the likely source. The genes are TRBV20-1 and TRBJ1-4, with D unclear. This CDR3 spans 13 amino acids. The V end was cut by 0 bases, the J end by 8 bases, with 10 bases between. CDR1 DFQATT and CDR2 SNEGSKA come from the germline V gene (reference sequence). The CDR3 DNA is TGCAGTGCTAGAGATCCTCCAGCAGAAAAACTGTTTCTT. This codes for CSARDPPAEKLFL.

There are many counts of this clonotype. The J gene is TRBJ1-1, the V gene TRBV4-3; no clear D. Deletions cut 0 bases from V and 3 bases from J, with 5 bases between. The CDR3 covers 13 residues. Germline V gene lookup returns CDR1 LGHNA and CDR2 YSLEER. CDR3 nucleotide sequence: TGCGCCAGCAGCCAAGACAGATACACTGAAGCTTTCTTT. Residues: CASSQDRYTEAFF.

This clonotype was observed at least ten times. The chain employs TRBV11-2 and TRBJ2-5; the match to TRBD1 covers 9 bases. The CDR3 has 14 amino acids. Per the germline V gene, CDR1 is SGHAT and CDR2 is FQNNGV. J gave up 5 bases and V 4 bases, and 5 bases lay outside the gene matches. The CDR3 is CASSSGQGMETQYF. CDR3 nucleotide sequence: TGTGCCAGCAGCTCAGGACAGGGGATGGAGACCCAGTACTTC.

This clonotype was seen a handful of times. V usage is TRBV24-1 and J usage is TRBJ2-5; D may be TRBD1 (6 bases). Germline lookup yields CDR1 KGHDR and CDR2 SFDVKD. The CDR3 is 11 amino acids. The V gene lost 9 bases and the J gene lost 10 bases, with 14 bases spanning the gap. In nucleotides, the CDR3 is TGTGCCACCCAGGGGAGCAGGGGCCAGTACTTC. This encodes CATQGSRGQYF.

This clonotype was observed at least ten times. The gene calls are TRBV19 and TRBJ1-1, with a tentative D call TRBD1 (5 bases). Germline V gives CDR1 LNHDA, CDR2 SQIVND (reference sequence). This CDR3 has 13 amino acids. Between the trimmed V and J ends, which lost 5 bases and 6 bases, there was a span of 13 bases. The CDR3 region is CASSPGPRAEAFF. CDR3 bases: TGTGCCAGTAGTCCCGGACCCAGGGCTGAAGCTTTCTTT.